This TCR beta chain was sequenced for a study of blood T cells in healthy people across ages. Together with a sample-barcoded 5' primer, a J-beta primer mix was included in a second PCR lasting about 6 to 12 cycles. TCRdb passed the 5' RACE reads through MiXCR, listing each CDR3 protein once. In the table there are around 990,000 distinct CDR3 sequences, under 40% of which are singletons. The study's findings and limits: Among T cells, TCR beta diversity per million cells dropped roughly linearly as age rose. From one million sequenced T cells, diversity estimates were lower bounds.

Notes on this clonotype: Its antigen remains unknown.

V lost 8 bases, J lost 0 bases, and 10 bases stayed unmatched. Germline CDR1 is ENHRY and CDR2 is SYGVKD. The length of the CDR3 is 16 residues. This chain uses TRBV10-3 with TRBJ2-1; 7 bases fit TRBD1. The sample taken for sequencing was blood. This receptor was identified in a young man in good health. CDR3 residues: CAIRPGTDSSYNEQFF. DNA for the CDR3: TGTGCCATCCGCCCGGGGACAGATAGCTCCTACAATGAGCAGTTCTTC.